These 22 T cell receptor beta chains came from one sample sequenced in a study of cytomegalovirus exposure and HLA in healthy donors. Primers for the PCR totalled 60 Vbeta and 13 Jbeta. The method was immunoSEQ multiplex PCR; TCRdb's version includes in-frame clones alone and lacks a portion of them. Of 60,000 to 100,000 clones listed, 78% are singletons. Sequenced material: PBMCs. The receptors here all came from a male donor in good health and CMV-seropositive.

The genes are TRBV5-1 and TRBJ2-3, with 9 positions matching TRBD1. Germline loops: CDR1 SGHRS, CDR2 YFSETQ. CDR3 size: 14 residues. The V gene end was trimmed by 2 bases and the J gene end by 5 bases; junction bases not matched to a gene: 3. The CDR3 loop is CASSFRDREDTQYF. Here the CDR3 DNA reads TGCGCCAGCAGCTTTCGGGACAGGGAAGATACGCAGTATTTT.

The gene calls are TRBV27 and TRBJ2-7; TRBD1 matches 9 bases. V lost 3 bases to trimming and J lost 4 bases; unmatched junction nucleotides: 7. The CDR3 totals 15 residues. Germline values: CDR1 MNHEY, CDR2 SMNVEV (reference sequence). The CDR3 region is CASSFYGTGHYEQYF. In DNA form, the CDR3 reads TGTGCCAGCAGTTTTTACGGGACAGGGCATTACGAGCAGTACTTC.

The V and J genes are TRBV11-3 and TRBJ2-6; unclear D gene. This CDR3 spans 14 amino acids. Germline V gene data show CDR1 as SGHNT and CDR2 as YENEEA. The V end was cut by 1 base, the J end by 1 base, with 2 bases between. CDR3 nucleotide sequence: TGTGCCAGCAGCTTAGCATCTGGGGCCAACGTCCTGACTTTC. It is translated as CASSLASGANVLTF.

V usage is TRBV5-1 and J usage is TRBJ2-4; 10 bases line up with TRBD2. V dropped 5 bases and J dropped 6; count of bases not matched to a gene: 14. The CDR3 has 17 residues. The V gene's germline CDR1 is SGHRS and CDR2 YFSETQ. The CDR3 region is CASRPASSGGLGNIQYF. CDR3 bases: TGCGCCAGCAGACCAGCTTCTAGCGGGGGACTGGGAAACATTCAGTACTTC.

This sequence joins TRBV11-2 and TRBJ2-4; TRBD2 agrees at 11 bases. V was clipped by 5 bases and J by 1 base; unmatched bases: 4. In germline, CDR1 is SGHAT, CDR2 FQNNGV. The CDR3 runs to 16 residues. The chain's CDR3 is CASSRVAGGAKNIQYF. DNA for the CDR3: TGTGCCAGCAGCCGTGTAGCGGGGGGGGCCAAAAACATTCAGTACTTC.

This clone was observed a handful of times. V and J are TRBV30 and TRBJ2-2, with D possibly being TRBD1 (5 bases). The V and J ends lost 4 bases and 5 bases respectively, with 17 bases between them. The CDR3 spans 15 residues. CDR1 and CDR2 from the germline V gene are GTSNPN and SVGIG (reference sequence). CDR3 DNA: TGTGCCTGGAAGGGAAAGGGGCGAGAAACCGGGGAGCTGTTTTTT. Its protein product is CAWKGKGRETGELFF.

CDR3 DNA: TGTGCCAGCAGTTTAGGCAGAGGCTCACCCCTCCACTTT. Amino acid sequence: CASSLGRGSPLHF. V gene TRBV27 combines with J gene TRBJ1-6, with unresolved D. The germline V gene encodes CDR1 MNHEY and CDR2 SMNVEV (reference sequence). CDR3 length: 13 residues. The V end lost 2 bases, the J end lost 10 bases, and 9 bases lay between the germline ends.

The chain combines TRBV5-1 with TRBJ2-3; the D gene is possibly TRBD2 (6 bases). The CDR3 is 14 residues long. Trimming removed 0 bases from V and 5 bases from J, with 10 bases in between. Germline loops: CDR1 SGHRS, CDR2 YFSETQ. Written as DNA, the CDR3 is TGCGCCAGCAGCTTGGCTAGCGACGTAGATACGCAGTATTTT. It yields the protein CASSLASDVDTQYF.

The chain employs TRBV28 and TRBJ2-7; 11 positions agree with TRBD2. From germline, CDR1 is MDHEN and CDR2 SYDVKM. The CDR3 has 16 amino acids. V lost 4 bases and J lost 4; bases outside the gene matches: 9. Here the CDR3 DNA reads TGTGCCAGCAGTTCTCAGACTAGCGGGGAAGGTTACGAGCAGTACTTC. Translation gives CASSSQTSGEGYEQYF. Together with reference TRBV28 and TRBJ2-7, the CDR3 gives the full variable domain: DVKVTQSSRYLVKRTGEKVFLECVQDMDHENMFWYRQDPGLGLRLIYFSYDVKMKEKGDIPEGYSVSREKKERFSLILESASTNQTSMYLCASSSQTSGEGYEQYFGPGTRLTVT.

This clone was detected a few times. This sequence joins TRBV7-2 and TRBJ2-1, with 8 bases fitting TRBD2. V gave up 1 base and J gave up 6 bases; unmatched junction bases: 5. CDR1 and CDR2 from the germline V gene are SGHTA and FQGNSA. This CDR3 has 15 amino acids. The CDR3 protein is CASSLVAGRGNEQFF. The CDR3 nucleotides are TGTGCCAGCAGCTTAGTAGCGGGGAGGGGCAATGAGCAGTTCTTC. Together with reference TRBV7-2 and TRBJ2-1, the CDR3 gives the full variable domain: GAGVSQSPSNKVTEKGKDVELRCDPISGHTALYWYRQSLGQGLEFLIYFQGNSAPDKSGLPSDRFSAERTGGSVSTLTIQRTQQEDSAVYLCASSLVAGRGNEQFFGPGTRLTVL.

This clone was seen only a few times. The J gene is TRBJ1-1, the V gene TRBV29-1; D might be TRBD1 (6 bases). The V gene lost 6 bases and the J gene lost 0 bases, with 11 bases spanning the gap. Germline assignment: CDR1 SQVTM and CDR2 ANQGSEA. The length of the CDR3 is 13 residues. DNA of the CDR3: TGCAGCGTCACAGGGCACCTGAACACTGAAGCTTTCTTT. This encodes CSVTGHLNTEAFF. The whole variable domain, remainder taken from reference TRBV29-1 and TRBJ1-1, is SAVISQKPSRDICQRGTSLTIQCQVDSQVTMMFWYRQQPGQSLTLIATANQGSEATYESGFVIDKFPISRPNLTFSTLTVSNMSPEDSSIYLCSVTGHLNTEAFFGQGTRLTVV.

The rearrangement links TRBV25-1 to TRBJ2-7, with 7 nucleotides matching TRBD1. The V gene end was trimmed by 4 bases and the J gene end by 1 base; junction bases not matched to a gene: 10. Germline V gene lookup returns CDR1 MGHDK and CDR2 SYGVNS. The CDR3 loop spans 16 amino acids. The CDR3 loop is CASSGARQGISYEQYF. In DNA, the CDR3 is TGTGCCAGCAGTGGGGCGCGACAGGGAATATCCTACGAGCAGTACTTC.

The V call is TRBV7-9, the J call TRBJ2-7, with 8 bases fitting TRBD1. The CDR3 extends over 16 amino acids. Germline CDR1 and CDR2: SEHNR and FQNEAQ (reference sequence). The trim removed 3 bases at V and 1 base at J, leaving 8 bases unmatched. In nucleotides, the CDR3 is TGTGCCAGCAGCTTGGGCCAGGGGGCGCGGTCCTACGAGCAGTACTTC. Translating gives CASSLGQGARSYEQYF.

This clone was seen more than once but under ten times. The DNA of the CDR3 is TGTGCCAGCAGTCACCGGGGGGACCAGTACTTC. Its translation: CASSHRGDQYF. This sequence joins TRBV6-5 and TRBJ2-7, with 7 bases that match TRBD2. Germline CDR1 is MNHEY and CDR2 is SVGAGI. The CDR3 spans 11 residues. Germline trimming cut 5 bases from V and 10 bases from J; bases unmatched to any gene: 5.

A few counts support this clone. CDR3 loop: CASYPAGGTEAFF. In nucleotides, the CDR3 is TGCGCCAGCTACCCGGCAGGGGGAACTGAAGCTTTCTTT. The chain carries TRBV10-2 and TRBJ1-1; 7 bases agree with TRBD1. The CDR3 is 13 residues long. V was clipped by 8 bases and J by 5 bases; unmatched bases: 8. Germline values: CDR1 WSHSY, CDR2 SAAADI.

The gene calls are TRBV6-6 and TRBJ2-2; 9 nucleotides line up with TRBD2. The CDR3 loop spans 14 amino acids. V was clipped by 8 bases and J by 4 bases; unmatched bases: 5. Germline loops: CDR1 MNHNY, CDR2 SVGAGI (reference sequence). CDR3 loop: CASVLAGSTGELFF. DNA for the CDR3: TGTGCCAGCGTACTAGCGGGTTCCACCGGGGAGCTGTTTTTT.

The chain recombines TRBV5-1 with TRBJ1-6; 11 nucleotides match TRBD1. Germline CDR1 reads SGHRS; CDR2 reads YFSETQ. This CDR3 contains 15 residues. With 4 bases clipped from V and 10 bases from J, the junction kept 7 bases outside the gene matches. The DNA of the CDR3 is TGCGCCAGCAGCGCCGGACAGGGGGCTCTATCACCCCTCCACTTT. Residues: CASSAGQGALSPLHF. Full variable domain (outside the CDR3, taken from reference TRBV5-1 and TRBJ1-6): KAGVTQTPRYLIKTRGQQVTLSCSPISGHRSVSWYQQTPGQGLQFLFEYFSETQRNKGNFPGRFSGRQFSNSRSEMNVSTLELGDSALYLCASSAGQGALSPLHFGNGTRLTVT.

Written as DNA, the CDR3 is TGTGCCAGCAGTTCAGGGGGACGGCTAGCCAAAAACATTCAGTACTTC. Protein: CASSSGGRLAKNIQYF. The chain joins TRBV28 to TRBJ2-4; TRBD1 matches 7 bases. J was trimmed by 0 bases and V by 4 bases; bases with no gene match: 6. Germline V lookup: CDR1 MDHEN, CDR2 SYDVKM. The CDR3 has 16 residues.

The genes are TRBV7-9 and TRBJ2-3; the match to TRBD2 covers 10 bases. This CDR3 spans 14 amino acids. Germline CDR1 and CDR2: SEHNR and FQNEAQ (reference sequence). V trimming: 5 bases; J trimming: 5 bases; junction bases outside the gene matches: 4. The CDR3 DNA reads as TGTGCCAGCAGCCTACAGCGGGGGGGAGATACGCAGTATTTT. Its protein product is CASSLQRGGDTQYF.

This chain links TRBV30 with TRBJ2-5, with a weak D call TRBD2 (7 bases). This CDR3 contains 14 residues. V lost 5 bases and J 7 bases, leaving 20 bases between the germline ends. Germline-derived CDR1 and CDR2 are GTSNPN and SVGIG (reference sequence). This chain's CDR3 is CAWGERGGGATQYF. The CDR3 nucleotides are TGTGCCTGGGGGGAGCGGGGTGGGGGCGCGACCCAGTACTTC.

The chain joins TRBV19 to TRBJ2-1; 7 bases align to TRBD1. In germline, CDR1 is LNHDA, CDR2 SQIVND (reference sequence). This CDR3 region has 17 residues. Trimming cost V 11 bases and J 5 bases; bases outside gene matches: 21. CDR3 in amino acids: CASLAYTGTEADNEQFF. CDR3 DNA: TGTGCCTCTCTAGCCTACACCGGGACAGAAGCTGACAATGAGCAGTTCTTC.

The chain has TRBV25-1 and TRBJ2-1, with D possibly being TRBD1 (5 bases). The germline V gene has CDR1 MGHDK and CDR2 SYGVNS. The CDR3 length is 18 residues. V dropped 1 base and J dropped 0 bases, with 16 bases sitting between them. The DNA for the CDR3 is TGTGCCAGCAGTGAATCATCGCAAGGGGCGAGCTCCTACAATGAGCAGTTCTTC. Translated, it gives CASSESSQGASSYNEQFF.